This TCR beta chain was captured in a study of blood T cell repertoires in COVID-19. The data were produced by immunoSEQ multiplex PCR, yet TCRdb's version contains in-frame clones alone and is incomplete. The sample holds about 130,000 clones, about 80% seen once. The origin of this receptor is a woman older than 75 with acute or convalescent COVID-19. Sequenced: peripheral blood.

CDR3 nucleotide sequence: TGTGCCAGCAGCAACGGACAGTATAGCAATCAGCCCCAGCATTTT. Its translation is CASSNGQYSNQPQHF. The genes are TRBV7-6 and TRBJ1-5, with a possible D match to TRBD1 (6 bases). The V gene's germline CDR1 is SGHVS and CDR2 FNYEAQ. Trimming took 5 bases from V and 0 from J, leaving 11 bases between them. There are 15 residues in the CDR3.